The 21 T cell receptor beta chains below were found in one sample sequenced in a study of T cells in Graves' hyperthyroidism and ophthalmopathy. Amplification of TCR beta CDR3 regions was performed using RNA transcripts as template. First-round RT-PCR with HTBI primers amplified the TCR CDR3 region. TCRdb analysed the multiplex PCR reads with MiXCR anew, one entry per CDR3 protein. The sample shows under 200,000 distinct CDR3 sequences, less than 10% of them seen only once. Sequencing was carried out using blood. The receptors shown here come from a woman under 30 with Graves' hyperthyroidism that later progressed to Graves' ophthalmopathy.

Of note for this clonotype: A much larger clone differs from this one at a single base, so this may be a read error. The V gene is TRBV5-1, the J gene TRBJ2-3, with 11 bases lining up with TRBD2. The CDR3 sequence is 14 residues long. CDR1 and CDR2 from the germline V gene are SGHRS and YFSETQ. The CDR3 DNA reads TGCGCCAGCAGTGGGACTAGCGGAGGAGATACGCACTATTTT. Residues: CASSGTSGGDTHYF.

The sample holds many counts of this clonotype. This sequence joins TRBV6-1 and TRBJ1-2; D unresolved. Per the germline V gene, CDR1 is MNHNS and CDR2 is SASEGT. V was cut by 5 bases and J by 5 bases, with 12 bases left in between. This CDR3 is 13 amino acids long. CDR3 amino acids: CASSYIGEYGYTF. CDR3 coding DNA: TGTGCCAGCAGTTATATTGGGGAGTATGGCTACACCTTC.

In this sample, this clonotype turned up many times. This chain joins TRBV20-1 and TRBJ2-3, with TRBD2 matching over 11 bases. This CDR3 is built from 15 residues. V gave up 4 bases and J gave up 6 bases; unmatched junction bases: 9. CDR1 is DFQATT and CDR2 is SNEGSKA in the germline V gene (reference sequence). CDR3 loop: CSATQLAGVYDTQYF. The CDR3 DNA reads TGCAGTGCTACCCAACTAGCGGGAGTATATGATACGCAGTATTTT.

The table lists this clonotype with many counts. The chain recombines TRBV3-1 with TRBJ1-2; the D is unclear. Trimming removed 1 base from V and 11 bases from J, with 8 bases in between. The CDR3 contains 11 residues. Germline V gene lookup returns CDR1 LGHDT and CDR2 YNNKEL (reference sequence). The CDR3, as DNA: TGTGCCAGCAGCCAAGGGGTAGTATACACCTTC. Translation gives CASSQGVVYTF.

There are many counts of this clonotype. CDR3 bases: TGTGCCTGGAGTCCGGGGTTGAGCACCTACGAGCAGTACTTC. It translates to CAWSPGLSTYEQYF. The gene calls are TRBV30 and TRBJ2-7; possibly TRBD2 for D (5 bases). Per the germline V gene, CDR1 is GTSNPN and CDR2 is SVGIG (reference sequence). The ends were cut back, 2 bases at V and 2 bases at J, with 13 bases in the middle. There are 14 residues in the CDR3.

This clonotype was counted many times. The V call is TRBV7-9, the J call TRBJ2-5; 12 bases match TRBD2. With 5 bases clipped from V and 4 bases from J, the junction kept 17 bases outside the gene matches. This CDR3 has 19 residues. Germline CDR1 SEHNR, CDR2 FQNEAQ (reference sequence). CDR3 sequence (DNA): TGTGCCAGCAGCCTCTACCCTAGCGGGGGGGCCCCGACTCCAGAGACCCAGTACTTC. Its translation: CASSLYPSGGAPTPETQYF.

The rearrangement joins TRBV19 to TRBJ2-1; 12 nucleotides align to TRBD2. The ends lost 2 bases at V and 6 bases at J; junction bases unmatched: 2. Per germline, CDR1 LNHDA and CDR2 SQIVND (reference sequence). CDR3 length: 15 amino acids. The CDR3 is CASSILAGGTNEQFF. The DNA of the CDR3 is TGTGCCAGTAGTATACTAGCGGGAGGGACCAATGAGCAGTTCTTC. The whole variable domain, remainder taken from reference TRBV19 and TRBJ2-1, is DGGITQSPKYLFRKEGQNVTLSCEQNLNHDAMYWYRQDPGQGLRLIYYSQIVNDFQKGDIAEGYSVSREKKESFPLTVTSAQKNPTAFYLCASSILAGGTNEQFFGPGTRLTVL.

This clonotype was detected ten times or more. This chain uses TRBV12-3 or TRBV12-4 with TRBJ2-2; 7 positions match TRBD1. The CDR3 runs 14 residues. After removal of 5 bases from V and 7 bases from J, the junction contained 7 bases not matched to a gene. CDR3 in DNA: TGTGCCAGCAGTCCTGAACAGGGGTTCGGGGAGCTGTTTTTT. Its protein product is CASSPEQGFGELFF.

Sample share makes this clonotype medium-sized. The chain links TRBV6-1 to TRBJ2-3, with 8 bases aligning to TRBD2. This CDR3 comprises 16 residues. The germline V gene has CDR1 MNHNS and CDR2 SASEGT. Trimming at V came to 2 bases and at J to 4 bases, leaving 8 bases not matched to a gene. The CDR3 DNA follows: TGTGCCAGCAGTGAATCTGAGCGGGAGTGGGCAGATACGCAGTATTTT. This encodes CASSESEREWADTQYF.

The chain couples TRBV20-1 to TRBJ2-1; D is perhaps TRBD2 (6 bases). The CDR3 runs 16 residues. Trimming removed 3 bases from V and 4 bases from J, with 19 bases in between. Germline V CDR1 and CDR2: DFQATT, SNEGSKA (reference sequence). The CDR3 nucleotides are TGCAGTGCTAGTAAACGAGTCCCGGGACTTTACAATGAGCAGTTCTTC. Residues: CSASKRVPGLYNEQFF.

This clonotype showed up just a few times. The V and J genes are TRBV7-3 and TRBJ1-3, with D possibly TRBD1 on 5 matching bases. Germline-derived CDR1 and CDR2 are SGHTA and FQGTGA. The CDR3 covers 14 residues. Deletions cut 5 bases from V and 4 bases from J, with 12 bases between. CDR3 amino acids: CASSQGGAGNTIYF. The CDR3 DNA reads as TGTGCCAGCAGCCAGGGAGGGGCCGGAAACACCATATATTTT.

This clonotype appeared a few times. This sequence joins TRBV14 and TRBJ2-2; TRBD2 agrees at 14 bases. The CDR3 has 17 residues. Germline V CDR1 and CDR2: SGHDN, FVKESK. J was trimmed by 4 bases and V by 6 bases; bases with no gene match: 7. The CDR3 sequence: CASSPEGLAGVTGELFF. For the CDR3, the DNA is TGTGCCAGCAGTCCTGAGGGACTAGCGGGAGTCACCGGGGAGCTGTTTTTT.

Ten or more counts support this clonotype. The chain has TRBV7-6 and TRBJ2-1; 10 bases are shared with TRBD2. The CDR3 extends over 15 amino acids. J gave up 6 bases and V 5 bases, and 7 bases lay outside the gene matches. Germline V lookup: CDR1 SGHVS, CDR2 FNYEAQ. The CDR3 loop reads CASSPPAGGLNEQFF. The CDR3 region has the DNA TGTGCCAGCAGCCCCCCAGCGGGGGGGCTCAATGAGCAGTTCTTC.

Many counts were recorded for this clonotype. The CDR3, as DNA: TGTGCCTGGAGTACCGACAGGGTACGAGGTCAGCCCCAGCATTTT. Its translation is CAWSTDRVRGQPQHF. The rearrangement uses TRBV30 and TRBJ1-5; 7 bases fit TRBD1. Germline V gene lookup returns CDR1 GTSNPN and CDR2 SVGIG (reference sequence). The CDR3 has 15 residues. The ends lost 2 bases at V and 6 bases at J; junction bases unmatched: 10.

This clonotype appeared many times. The chain employs TRBV6-5 and TRBJ2-7, with a weak D call TRBD1 (5 bases). The CDR3 length is 16 residues. Germline V CDR1 and CDR2: MNHEY, SVGAGI. Trimming took 3 bases from V and 0 from J, leaving 15 bases between them. The CDR3 loop is CASSYDGGADSYEQYF. Written as DNA, the CDR3 is TGTGCCAGCAGTTATGACGGTGGGGCAGACTCCTACGAGCAGTACTTC.

This clonotype was counted a few times. V usage is TRBV27 and J usage is TRBJ2-2; no reliable D call. V gave up 6 bases and J gave up 8 bases, with 13 bases separating them. The CDR3 sequence is 13 residues long. Germline CDR1 MNHEY, CDR2 SMNVEV (reference sequence). The CDR3 sequence: CASSQPVTGELFF. CDR3 coding DNA: TGTGCCAGCAGCCAACCCGTGACAGGGGAGCTGTTTTTT.

The gene calls are TRBV4-1 and TRBJ2-5; D may be TRBD1 (6 bases). Germline V gives CDR1 MGHRA, CDR2 YSYEKL. The length of the CDR3 is 14 residues. V gave up 4 bases and J gave up 4 bases, with 13 bases separating them. For the CDR3, the DNA is TGCGCCAGCAGCCCCTTGCGAGGGGGAGAGACCCAGTACTTC. Its translation is CASSPLRGGETQYF.

The chain employs TRBV6-2 or TRBV6-3 and TRBJ1-5; TRBD1 matches at 10 bases. Germline loops: CDR1 MNHEY, CDR2 SVGEGT. V shed 4 bases, J shed 3 bases, and the junction held 3 bases outside the gene matches. CDR3 length equals 15 residues. In DNA form, the CDR3 reads TGTGCCAGCAGTTCCGGGACAGGGGTCAATCAGCCCCAGCATTTT. This translates into CASSSGTGVNQPQHF.

This clonotype was recorded a few times. The V call is TRBV6-1, the J call TRBJ2-1; tentative D call: TRBD2 (7 bases). V gave up 7 bases and J gave up 13 bases, with 14 bases separating them. CDR1 is MNHNS and CDR2 is SASEGT in the germline V gene. CDR3 size: 11 residues. The CDR3 region is CASTKGGAQFF. In nucleotides, the CDR3 is TGTGCCAGCACCAAGGGGGGGGCCCAGTTCTTC.

This clonotype appeared many times. The rearrangement uses TRBV3-1 and TRBJ1-5; no reliable D call. Between the trimmed V and J ends, which lost 4 bases and 0 bases, there was a span of 7 bases. This CDR3 is built from 14 residues. Germline loops: CDR1 LGHDT, CDR2 YNNKEL (reference sequence). Here the CDR3 reads CASSLTDSNQPQHF. CDR3 coding DNA: TGTGCCAGCAGCCTGACGGATAGCAATCAGCCCCAGCATTTT.

As to this clonotype: A much larger clone differs by one base, so this may be a read error. The chain is built from TRBV19 and TRBJ1-3; D is unclear. CDR3 size: 16 residues. Per the germline V gene, CDR1 is LNHDA and CDR2 is SQIVND (reference sequence). The CDR3 DNA follows: TGTGCCAGTAGTCGAAGGACGGAAGACTCTGGAAACATCATATATTTT. Translating it yields CASSRRTEDSGNIIYF.